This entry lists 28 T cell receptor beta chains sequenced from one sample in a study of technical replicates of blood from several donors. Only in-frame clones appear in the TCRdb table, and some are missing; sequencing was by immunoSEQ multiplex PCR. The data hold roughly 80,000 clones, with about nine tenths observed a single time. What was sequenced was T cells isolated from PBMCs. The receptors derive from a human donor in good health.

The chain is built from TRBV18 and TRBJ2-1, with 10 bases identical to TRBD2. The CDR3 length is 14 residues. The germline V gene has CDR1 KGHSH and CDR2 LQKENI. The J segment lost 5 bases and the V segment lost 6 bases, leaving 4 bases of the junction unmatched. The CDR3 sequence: CASSLAGVNNEQFF. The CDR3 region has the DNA TGTGCCAGCTCCCTAGCGGGAGTGAACAATGAGCAGTTCTTC. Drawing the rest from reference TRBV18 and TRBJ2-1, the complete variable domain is NAGVMQNPRHLVRRRGQEARLRCSPMKGHSHVYWYRQLPEEGLKFMVYLQKENIIDESGMPKERFSAEFPKEGPSILRIQQVVRGDSAAYFCASSLAGVNNEQFFGPGTRLTVL.

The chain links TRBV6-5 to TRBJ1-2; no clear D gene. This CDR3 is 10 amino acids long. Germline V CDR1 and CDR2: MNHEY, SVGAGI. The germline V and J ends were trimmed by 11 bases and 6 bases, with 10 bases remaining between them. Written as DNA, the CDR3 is TGTGCCGCGGGTGGGAATGGCTACACCTTC. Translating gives CAAGGNGYTF.

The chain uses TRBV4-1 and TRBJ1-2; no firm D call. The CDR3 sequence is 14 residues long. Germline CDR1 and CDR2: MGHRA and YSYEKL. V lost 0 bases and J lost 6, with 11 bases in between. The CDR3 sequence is CASSQEGALDGYTF. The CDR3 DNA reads TGCGCCAGCAGCCAAGAAGGTGCTCTAGATGGCTACACCTTC.

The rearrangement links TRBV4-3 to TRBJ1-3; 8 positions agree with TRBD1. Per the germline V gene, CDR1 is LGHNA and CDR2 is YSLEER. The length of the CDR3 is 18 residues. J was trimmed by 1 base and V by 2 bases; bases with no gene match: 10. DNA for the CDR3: TGCGCCAGCAGCCAAACCCCCTCGACAGGGGAGTCTGGAAACACCATATATTTT. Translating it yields CASSQTPSTGESGNTIYF.

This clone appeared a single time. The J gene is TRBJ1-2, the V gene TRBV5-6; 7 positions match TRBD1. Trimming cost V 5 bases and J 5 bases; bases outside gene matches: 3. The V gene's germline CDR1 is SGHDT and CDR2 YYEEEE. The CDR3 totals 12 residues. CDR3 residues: CASSLTGYGYTF. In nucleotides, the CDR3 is TGTGCCAGCAGTCTGACAGGGTATGGCTACACCTTC.

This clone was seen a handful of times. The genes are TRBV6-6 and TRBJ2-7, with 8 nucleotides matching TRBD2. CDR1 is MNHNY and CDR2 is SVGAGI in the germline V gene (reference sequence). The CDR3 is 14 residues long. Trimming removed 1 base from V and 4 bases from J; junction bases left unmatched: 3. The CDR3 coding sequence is TGTGCCAGCAGTTACTTCGGGACTAGTTACGAGCAGTACTTC. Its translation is CASSYFGTSYEQYF.

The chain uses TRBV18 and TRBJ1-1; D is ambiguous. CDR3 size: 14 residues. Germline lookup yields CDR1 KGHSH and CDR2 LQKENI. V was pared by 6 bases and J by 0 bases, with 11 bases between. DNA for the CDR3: TGTGCCAGCTCCCCCCCGGGAATGAACACTGAAGCTTTCTTT. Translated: CASSPPGMNTEAFF.

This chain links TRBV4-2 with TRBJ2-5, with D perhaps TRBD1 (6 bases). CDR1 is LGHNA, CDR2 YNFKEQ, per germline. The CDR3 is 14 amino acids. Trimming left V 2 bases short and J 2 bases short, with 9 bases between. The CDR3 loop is CASSQYRDQETQYF. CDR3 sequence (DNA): TGTGCCAGCAGCCAATACAGGGATCAAGAGACCCAGTACTTC.

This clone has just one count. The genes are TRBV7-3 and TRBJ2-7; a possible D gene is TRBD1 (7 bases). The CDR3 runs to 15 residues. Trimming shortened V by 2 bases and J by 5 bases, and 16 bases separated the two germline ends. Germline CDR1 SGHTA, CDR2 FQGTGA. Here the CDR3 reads CASSLGGTEYNEQYF. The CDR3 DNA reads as TGTGCCAGCAGCTTAGGCGGGACAGAGTATAACGAGCAGTACTTC.

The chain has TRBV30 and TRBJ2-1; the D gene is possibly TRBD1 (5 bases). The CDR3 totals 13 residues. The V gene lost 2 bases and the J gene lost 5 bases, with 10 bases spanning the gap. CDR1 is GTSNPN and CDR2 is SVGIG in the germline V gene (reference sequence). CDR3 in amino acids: CAWSNGAHNEQFF. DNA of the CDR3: TGTGCCTGGAGTAATGGGGCACACAATGAGCAGTTCTTC.

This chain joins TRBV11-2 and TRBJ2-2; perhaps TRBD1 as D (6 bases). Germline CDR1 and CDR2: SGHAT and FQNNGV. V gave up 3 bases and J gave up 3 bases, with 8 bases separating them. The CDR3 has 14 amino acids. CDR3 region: CASSFGGYTGELFF. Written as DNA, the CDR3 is TGTGCCAGCAGCTTTGGGGGCTACACCGGGGAGCTGTTTTTT. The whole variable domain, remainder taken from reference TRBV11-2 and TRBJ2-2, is EAGVAQSPRYKIIEKRQSVAFWCNPISGHATLYWYQQILGQGPKLLIQFQNNGVVDDSQLPKDRFSAERLKGVDSTLKIQPAKLEDSAVYLCASSFGGYTGELFFGEGSRLTVL.

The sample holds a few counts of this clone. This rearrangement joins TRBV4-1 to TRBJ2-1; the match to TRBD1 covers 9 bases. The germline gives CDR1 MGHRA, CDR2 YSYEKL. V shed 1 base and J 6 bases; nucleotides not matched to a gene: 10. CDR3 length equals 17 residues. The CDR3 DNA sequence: TGCGCCAGCAGCCAAGGCTTATTGACAGGGGGACGCAATGAGCAGTTCTTC. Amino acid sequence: CASSQGLLTGGRNEQFF.

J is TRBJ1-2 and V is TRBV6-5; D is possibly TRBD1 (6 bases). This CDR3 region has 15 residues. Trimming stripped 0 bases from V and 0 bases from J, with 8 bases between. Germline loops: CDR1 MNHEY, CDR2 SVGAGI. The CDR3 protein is CASSYSDRPNYGYTF. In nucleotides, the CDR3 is TGTGCCAGCAGTTACTCGGACAGACCTAACTATGGCTACACCTTC.

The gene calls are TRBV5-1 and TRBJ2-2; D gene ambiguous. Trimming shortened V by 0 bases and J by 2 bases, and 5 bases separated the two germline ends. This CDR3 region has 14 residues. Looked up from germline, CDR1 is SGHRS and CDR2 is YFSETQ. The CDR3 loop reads CASSLGHNTGELFF. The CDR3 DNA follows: TGCGCCAGCAGCTTGGGACACAACACCGGGGAGCTGTTTTTT.

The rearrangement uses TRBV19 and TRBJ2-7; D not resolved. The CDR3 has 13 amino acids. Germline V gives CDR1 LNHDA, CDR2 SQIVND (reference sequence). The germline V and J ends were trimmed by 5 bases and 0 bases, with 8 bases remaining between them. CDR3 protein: CASSGDVSYEQYF. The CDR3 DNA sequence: TGTGCCAGTAGTGGAGACGTCTCCTACGAGCAGTACTTC. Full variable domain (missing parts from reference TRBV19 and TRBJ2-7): DGGITQSPKYLFRKEGQNVTLSCEQNLNHDAMYWYRQDPGQGLRLIYYSQIVNDFQKGDIAEGYSVSREKKESFPLTVTSAQKNPTAFYLCASSGDVSYEQYFGPGTRLTVT.

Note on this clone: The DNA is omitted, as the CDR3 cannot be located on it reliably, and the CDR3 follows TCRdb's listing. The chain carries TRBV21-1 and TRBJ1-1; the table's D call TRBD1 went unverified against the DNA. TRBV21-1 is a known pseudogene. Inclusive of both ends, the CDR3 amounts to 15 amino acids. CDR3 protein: CASRRFWGRGTEAFF.

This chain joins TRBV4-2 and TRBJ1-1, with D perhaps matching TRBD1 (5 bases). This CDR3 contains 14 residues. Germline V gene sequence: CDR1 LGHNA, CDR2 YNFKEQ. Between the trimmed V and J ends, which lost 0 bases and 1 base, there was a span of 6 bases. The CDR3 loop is CASSQDQGNTEAFF. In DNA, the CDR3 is TGTGCCAGCAGCCAAGATCAGGGGAACACTGAAGCTTTCTTT.

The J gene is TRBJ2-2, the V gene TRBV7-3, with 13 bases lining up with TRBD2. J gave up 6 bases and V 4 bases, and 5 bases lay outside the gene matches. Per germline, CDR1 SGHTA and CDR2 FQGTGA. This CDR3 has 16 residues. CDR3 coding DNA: TGTGCCAGCAGCTCTGGACTAGCGGGAGCAGCCGGGGAGCTGTTTTTT. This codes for CASSSGLAGAAGELFF.

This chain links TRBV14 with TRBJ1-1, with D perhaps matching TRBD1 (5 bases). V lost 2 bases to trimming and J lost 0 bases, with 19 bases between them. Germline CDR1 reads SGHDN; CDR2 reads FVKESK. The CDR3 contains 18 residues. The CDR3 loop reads CASSQLGQKVGVNTEAFF. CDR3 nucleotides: TGTGCCAGCAGCCAATTGGGCCAGAAGGTAGGGGTGAACACTGAAGCTTTCTTT.

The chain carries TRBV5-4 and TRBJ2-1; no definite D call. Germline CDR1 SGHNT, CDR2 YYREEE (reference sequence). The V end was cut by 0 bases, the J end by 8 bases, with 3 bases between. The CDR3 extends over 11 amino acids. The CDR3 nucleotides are TGTGCCAGCAGCTTGGCGGATGAGCAGTTCTTC. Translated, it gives CASSLADEQFF.

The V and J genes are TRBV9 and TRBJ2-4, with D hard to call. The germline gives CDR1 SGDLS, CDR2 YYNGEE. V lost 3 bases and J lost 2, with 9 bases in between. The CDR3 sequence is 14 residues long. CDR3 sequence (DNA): TGTGCCAGCAGCGCAGGCCGTTCCAAAAACATTCAGTACTTC. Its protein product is CASSAGRSKNIQYF.

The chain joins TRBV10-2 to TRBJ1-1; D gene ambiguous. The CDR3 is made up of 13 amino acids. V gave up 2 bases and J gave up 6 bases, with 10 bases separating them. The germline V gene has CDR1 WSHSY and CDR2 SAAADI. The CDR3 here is CASSEAGGSEAFF. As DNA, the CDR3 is TGCGCCAGCAGTGAGGCTGGAGGCTCTGAAGCTTTCTTT.

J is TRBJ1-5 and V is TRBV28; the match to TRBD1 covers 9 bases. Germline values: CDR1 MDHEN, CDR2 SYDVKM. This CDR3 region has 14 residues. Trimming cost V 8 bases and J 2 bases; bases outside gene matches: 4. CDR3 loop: CASLTGGGNQPQHF. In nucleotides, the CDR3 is TGTGCCAGCTTGACAGGGGGAGGCAATCAGCCCCAGCATTTT. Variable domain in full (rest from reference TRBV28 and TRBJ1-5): DVKVTQSSRYLVKRTGEKVFLECVQDMDHENMFWYRQDPGLGLRLIYFSYDVKMKEKGDIPEGYSVSREKKERFSLILESASTNQTSMYLCASLTGGGNQPQHFGDGTRLSIL.

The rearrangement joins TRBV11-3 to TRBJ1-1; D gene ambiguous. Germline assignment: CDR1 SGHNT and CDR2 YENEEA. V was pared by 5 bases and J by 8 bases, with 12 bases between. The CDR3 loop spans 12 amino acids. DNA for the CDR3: TGTGCCAGCAGCCCCAACGGACTGGAAGCTTTCTTT. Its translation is CASSPNGLEAFF.

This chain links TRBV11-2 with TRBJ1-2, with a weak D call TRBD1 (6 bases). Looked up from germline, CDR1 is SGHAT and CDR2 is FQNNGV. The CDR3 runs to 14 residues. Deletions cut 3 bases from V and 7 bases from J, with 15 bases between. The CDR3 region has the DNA TGTGCCAGCAGCTTCGGTACGGGGGGCGGTGGCTACACCTTC. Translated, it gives CASSFGTGGGGYTF.

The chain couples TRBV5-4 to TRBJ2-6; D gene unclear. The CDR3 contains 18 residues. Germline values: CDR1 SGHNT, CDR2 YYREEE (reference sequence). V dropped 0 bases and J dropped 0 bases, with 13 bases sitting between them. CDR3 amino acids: CASSLGRSLGSGANVLTF. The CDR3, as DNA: TGTGCCAGCAGCTTGGGGCGCAGTCTAGGCTCTGGGGCCAACGTCCTGACTTTC. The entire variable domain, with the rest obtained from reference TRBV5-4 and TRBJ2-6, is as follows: ETGVTQSPTHLIKTRGQQVTLRCSSQSGHNTVSWYQQALGQGPQFIFQYYREEENGRGNFPPRFSGLQFPNYSSELNVNALELDDSALYLCASSLGRSLGSGANVLTFGAGSRLTVL.

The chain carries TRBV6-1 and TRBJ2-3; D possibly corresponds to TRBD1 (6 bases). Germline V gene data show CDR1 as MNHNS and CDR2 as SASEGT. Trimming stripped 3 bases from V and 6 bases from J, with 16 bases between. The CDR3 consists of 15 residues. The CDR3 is CASSDAAGAADTQYF. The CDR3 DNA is TGTGCCAGCAGTGACGCGGCAGGGGCTGCGGATACGCAGTATTTT.

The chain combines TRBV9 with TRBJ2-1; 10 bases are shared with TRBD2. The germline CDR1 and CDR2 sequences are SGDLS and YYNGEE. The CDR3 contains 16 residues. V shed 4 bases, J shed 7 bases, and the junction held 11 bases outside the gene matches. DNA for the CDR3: TGTGCCAGCAGCATCCGAGCTAGCGGGAGTTCAAATGAGCAGTTCTTC. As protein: CASSIRASGSSNEQFF.